This T cell receptor (beta chain) was sequenced in a study of T-cell memory formation after mild COVID-19. Study context: Across donors, TCR clusters were largely donor specific.

TCRdb independently ran MiXCR on the 5' RACE reads; one entry per CDR3 protein. This table holds 350,000 to 450,000 distinct CDR3 sequences, about 24% found once. The TCR sequence derives from an adult woman who had mild COVID-19 (a few samples of this study predate the infection). Cell type and time point are not known. What was sequenced was PBMCs or a T cell subset sorted from them (not recorded which).

In DNA form, the CDR3 reads TGCGCCAGCAGCTTGGGACACCGGGACAGTAGGTTGGATGAGCAGTTCTTC. Translated, it gives CASSLGHRDSRLDEQFF. The chain is built from TRBV5-1 and TRBJ2-1; TRBD1 agrees at 7 bases. V was pared by 0 bases and J by 8 bases, with 14 bases of the junction left unmatched. The CDR3 loop spans 17 amino acids. CDR1 and CDR2 (germline): SGHRS, YFSETQ.